This entry lists 20 T cell receptor beta chains sequenced from one sample in a study of shared clonotypes between healthy human individuals. The table came from immunoSEQ multiplex PCR; TCRdb's copy has only in-frame clones and leaves some out. The sample carries about 1.1 million clones, about 84% recorded once. Sequencing was performed on memory CD4+ T cells from PBMCs. The sample's subset: CD45RA-negative fraction. These receptors originate from a man younger than 35 in good health. Some clones in this sample may be carry-over from other donors' samples.

The count of this clone is one. As DNA, the CDR3 is TGCGCCAGCAGGGCGGTGGGGGGCAATCAGCCCCAGCATTTT. Its translation is CASRAVGGNQPQHF. The chain links TRBV4-1 to TRBJ1-5; maybe TRBD1 (5 bases). CDR3 size: 14 residues. The V and J ends lost 6 bases and 2 bases respectively, with 11 bases between them. The germline V gene has CDR1 MGHRA and CDR2 YSYEKL.

V usage is TRBV30 and J usage is TRBJ1-5; D unclear. Trimming cost V 6 bases and J 2 bases, with 11 bases left between them. The CDR3 is 13 amino acids. Germline lookup yields CDR1 GTSNPN and CDR2 SVGIG (reference sequence). The CDR3, as DNA: TGTGCCTGTGCTGGGTATGGCAATCAGCCCCAGCATTTT. Amino acid sequence: CACAGYGNQPQHF.

The rearrangement links TRBV5-4 to TRBJ2-3; no reliable D call. The V end lost 0 bases, the J end lost 9 bases, and 8 bases lay between the germline ends. The CDR3 sequence is 12 residues long. Germline V gene data show CDR1 as SGHNT and CDR2 as YYREEE (reference sequence). This CDR3 reads CASSLDAPTQYF. The CDR3, as DNA: TGTGCCAGCAGCTTGGACGCTCCCACGCAGTATTTT.

The chain combines TRBV7-2 with TRBJ1-5; TRBD1 agrees at 9 bases. Germline assignment: CDR1 SGHTA and CDR2 FQGNSA. Germline trimming cut 4 bases from V and 6 bases from J; bases unmatched to any gene: 7. This CDR3 is 15 amino acids long. Written as DNA, the CDR3 is TGTGCCAGCAGCTCAAAGACAGGGGGGGGTCAGCCCCAGCATTTT. It is translated as CASSSKTGGGQPQHF.

V usage is TRBV7-8 and J usage is TRBJ1-5, with 7 bases lining up with TRBD1. Germline trimming cut 5 bases from V and 4 bases from J; bases unmatched to any gene: 8. CDR3 size: 15 residues. Germline V gene lookup returns CDR1 SGHVS and CDR2 FQNEAQ. The CDR3 DNA is TGTGCCAGCAGCCAGGGGGGCCGTAGTAATCAGCCCCAGCATTTT. It translates to CASSQGGRSNQPQHF.

This sequence joins TRBV5-4 and TRBJ2-5, with 8 positions matching TRBD1. J gave up 1 base and V 4 bases, and 6 bases lay outside the gene matches. CDR1 is SGHNT, CDR2 YYREEE, per germline (reference sequence). There are 15 residues in the CDR3. CDR3 loop: CASSTRTGTQETQYF. As DNA, the CDR3 is TGTGCCAGCAGCACCAGGACAGGGACCCAAGAGACCCAGTACTTC.

This clone was seen only a few times. This chain links TRBV30 with TRBJ2-7; TRBD2 aligns across 11 bases. From germline, CDR1 is GTSNPN and CDR2 SVGIG (reference sequence). The CDR3 runs to 13 residues. The V segment lost 5 bases and the J segment 4 bases; nucleotides outside the gene matches: 4. CDR3 loop: CAWSTSGEYEQYF. CDR3 sequence (DNA): TGTGCCTGGTCGACTAGCGGGGAATACGAGCAGTACTTC.

The DNA for the CDR3 is TGCGCCAGCAGCTTGGGCGGCAGGGGGCGCTCAGATACGCAGTATTTT. This encodes CASSLGGRGRSDTQYF. The chain recombines TRBV5-1 with TRBJ2-3; 8 bases line up with TRBD1. Looked up from germline, CDR1 is SGHRS and CDR2 is YFSETQ. The CDR3 extends over 16 amino acids. The V segment lost 0 bases and the J segment 4 bases; nucleotides outside the gene matches: 7.

The chain links TRBV27 to TRBJ2-3; no clear D gene. Germline CDR1 and CDR2: MNHEY and SMNVEV (reference sequence). V was clipped by 3 bases and J by 4 bases, with 20 bases between them. The CDR3 covers 17 residues. The CDR3 region has the DNA TGTGCCAGCAGTTTTCGCCGCGAGTGGTTCCGCCCAGATACGCAGTATTTT. The encoded protein is CASSFRREWFRPDTQYF.

The V and J genes are TRBV5-6 and TRBJ2-7; D may be TRBD1 (6 bases). The CDR3 has 15 residues. V was pared by 4 bases and J by 1 base, with 15 bases between. The germline CDR1 and CDR2 sequences are SGHDT and YYEEEE. The CDR3 sequence is CASSQGQILSYEQYF. In nucleotides, the CDR3 is TGTGCCAGCAGCCAAGGACAGATTTTGTCCTACGAGCAGTACTTC. Using reference TRBV5-6 and TRBJ2-7 for the parts outside the CDR3, the full variable domain is DAGVTQSPTHLIKTRGQQVTLRCSPKSGHDTVSWYQQALGQGPQFIFQYYEEEERQRGNFPDRFSGHQFPNYSSELNVNALLLGDSALYLCASSQGQILSYEQYFGPGTRLTVT.

This clone was detected a few times. The gene calls are TRBV18 and TRBJ2-1; 10 nucleotides agree with TRBD2. CDR1 and CDR2 from the germline V gene are KGHSH and LQKENI. The CDR3 loop spans 14 amino acids. J gave up 5 bases and V 5 bases, and 3 bases lay outside the gene matches. Written as DNA, the CDR3 is TGTGCCAGCTCAAGACTAGCGGGCCACAATGAGCAGTTCTTC. Protein sequence: CASSRLAGHNEQFF.

To note about this clone: With a much larger clone just one base away, this may be a read error. The genes are TRBV6-6 and TRBJ1-1, with D hard to call. The length of the CDR3 is 11 residues. Germline loops: CDR1 MNHNY, CDR2 SVGAGI (reference sequence). Trimming stripped 4 bases from V and 8 bases from J, with 8 bases between. The CDR3 DNA sequence: TGTGCCAGCAGTTTGTACGGCGAAGCTTTCTTT. Amino acids: CASSLYGEAFF.

This chain connects TRBV28 to TRBJ1-5; D is perhaps TRBD1 (6 bases). The CDR3 is 15 amino acids. Germline V gene data show CDR1 as MDHEN and CDR2 as SYDVKM. V shed 6 bases and J shed 4 bases, with 16 bases lying between them. CDR3 residues: CASRGQSGGNQPQHF. CDR3 DNA: TGTGCCAGCAGGGGACAATCGGGCGGAAATCAGCCCCAGCATTTT. Full variable domain (missing parts from reference TRBV28 and TRBJ1-5): DVKVTQSSRYLVKRTGEKVFLECVQDMDHENMFWYRQDPGLGLRLIYFSYDVKMKEKGDIPEGYSVSREKKERFSLILESASTNQTSMYLCASRGQSGGNQPQHFGDGTRLSIL.

The genes are TRBV28 and TRBJ1-1; 9 nucleotides agree with TRBD1. Germline-derived CDR1 and CDR2 are MDHEN and SYDVKM. The length of the CDR3 is 15 residues. V lost 8 bases to trimming and J lost 5 bases; unmatched junction nucleotides: 12. DNA of the CDR3: TGTGCCAGCGACAGTATATGGACAGGGGATACTGAAGCTTTCTTT. Translation: CASDSIWTGDTEAFF.

The V gene is TRBV19, the J gene TRBJ2-6, with D perhaps assigned TRBD1 or TRBD2 (5 bases each). V was clipped by 1 base and J by 0 bases, with 10 bases between them. Germline lookup yields CDR1 LNHDA and CDR2 SQIVND (reference sequence). The CDR3 loop spans 17 amino acids. The CDR3 DNA reads TGTGCCAGTAGTATAGGACTGGGGGACTCTGGGGCCAACGTCCTGACTTTC. It specifies CASSIGLGDSGANVLTF.

The rearrangement uses TRBV19 and TRBJ2-5; 15 bases map to TRBD2. V gave up 3 bases and J gave up 5 bases; unmatched junction bases: 4. The germline CDR1 and CDR2 sequences are LNHDA and SQIVND (reference sequence). The CDR3 runs 16 residues. CDR3 nucleotides: TGTGCCAGTAGTATGCCAGGACTAGCGGGAGGGGAGACCCAGTACTTC. It is translated as CASSMPGLAGGETQYF.

The chain employs TRBV28 and TRBJ1-2; D is perhaps TRBD1 (6 bases). The CDR3 runs 13 residues. Germline CDR1 reads MDHEN; CDR2 reads SYDVKM. Trimming cost V 10 bases and J 8 bases, with 20 bases left between them. Here the CDR3 reads CATFPGAGRGYTF. In DNA form, the CDR3 reads TGTGCCACCTTCCCGGGGGCGGGTAGGGGCTACACCTTC.

The V and J genes are TRBV6-1 and TRBJ2-2; D possibly corresponds to TRBD2 (5 bases). This CDR3 contains 13 residues. CDR1 and CDR2 (germline): MNHNS, SASEGT. Between the trimmed V and J ends, which lost 4 bases and 7 bases, there was a span of 10 bases. CDR3 loop: CASSGVRGGELFF. In DNA, the CDR3 is TGTGCCAGCAGTGGAGTACGGGGCGGGGAGCTGTTTTTT.

The V call is TRBV5-4, the J call TRBJ2-3, with a weak D call TRBD2 (6 bases). The CDR3 has 16 amino acids. V was pared by 3 bases and J by 1 base, with 15 bases between. CDR1 and CDR2 from the germline V gene are SGHNT and YYREEE (reference sequence). CDR3 nucleotide sequence: TGTGCCAGCAGCTCAGCCCCCGGGACTGGCACAGATACGCAGTATTTT. Protein sequence: CASSSAPGTGTDTQYF.

The genes are TRBV18 and TRBJ1-5; possibly TRBD1 for D (5 bases). This CDR3 has 15 residues. Trimming stripped 6 bases from V and 5 bases from J, with 17 bases between. From germline, CDR1 is KGHSH and CDR2 LQKENI. The DNA for the CDR3 is TGTGCCAGCTCCGAAGGAACGGGGCCGCATCAGCCCCAGCATTTT. Its protein is CASSEGTGPHQPQHF.